The 13 T cell receptor beta chains below all came from one sample that was sequenced in a study of T cell responses to AZD1222 COVID-19 vaccine. Generated by immunoSEQ multiplex PCR, the TCRdb table keeps only in-frame clones and is missing some. The profile shows 100,000 or so clones, around 90% of them singletons. The specimen comprised peripheral blood, sampled on day 0 of AZD1222 vaccination. These receptors all come from an adult in good health.

The rearrangement joins TRBV10-3 to TRBJ1-1; 7 bases align to TRBD1. CDR3 length equals 12 residues. In germline, CDR1 is ENHRY, CDR2 SYGVKD. V lost 7 bases and J lost 9; bases outside the gene matches: 8. This CDR3 is CAIKNRDSQAFF. CDR3 sequence (DNA): TGTGCCATCAAGAACCGGGACAGTCAAGCTTTCTTT.

The sample holds a few counts of this clone. The V and J genes are TRBV27 and TRBJ1-2; 8 bases map to TRBD1. J lost 8 bases, V lost 5 bases, and 4 bases had no gene match. The germline V gene has CDR1 MNHEY and CDR2 SMNVEV (reference sequence). This CDR3 has 12 residues. The CDR3 DNA sequence: TGTGCCAGCAGTGGACAGGGAGAAGGCTACACCTTC. It codes for CASSGQGEGYTF.

The sample holds one count of this clone. The rearrangement links TRBV27 to TRBJ2-1; 9 nucleotides match TRBD2. CDR1 and CDR2 from the germline V gene are MNHEY and SMNVEV (reference sequence). The junction had 11 bases not matched to a gene; V was cut back by 4 bases and J by 7 bases. This CDR3 region has 16 residues. The CDR3 DNA reads as TGTGCCAGCAGTTCCCAATTAGCGGGGGAGTCGAATGAGCAGTTCTTC. This codes for CASSSQLAGESNEQFF.

The chain has TRBV27 and TRBJ2-7; D is perhaps TRBD1 or TRBD2 (5 bases each). The CDR3 loop spans 15 amino acids. The V and J ends lost 1 base and 1 base respectively, with 11 bases between them. Germline V gives CDR1 MNHEY, CDR2 SMNVEV (reference sequence). The CDR3 loop reads CASSLYTGTSYEQYF. The CDR3 region has the DNA TGTGCCAGCAGTTTATATACCGGGACGTCCTACGAGCAGTACTTC.

This clone has a count of ten or more. Other DNA sequences from this sample encode an identical CDR3 as well. The J gene is TRBJ1-3, the V gene TRBV6-1; weak D call: TRBD1 (6 bases). With 2 bases removed from V and 0 bases from J, the gap between germline ends came to 11 bases. Per the germline V gene, CDR1 is MNHNS and CDR2 is SASEGT. This CDR3 spans 16 amino acids. CDR3 residues: CASSESLTGSGNTIYF. For the CDR3, the DNA is TGTGCCAGCAGTGAATCCTTGACAGGCTCTGGAAACACCATATATTTT.

The gene calls are TRBV11-3 and TRBJ2-5, with 7 nucleotides matching TRBD2. With V trimmed by 5 bases and J by 5 bases, 8 bases remained unmatched. In germline, CDR1 is SGHNT, CDR2 YENEEA. The length of the CDR3 is 14 residues. For the CDR3, the DNA is TGTGCCAGCAGCCTCACGGGGGGTTATGAGACCCAGTACTTC. Translating gives CASSLTGGYETQYF.

This clone was recorded once. This sequence joins TRBV18 and TRBJ1-2; tentative D call: TRBD1 (6 bases). Trimming took 0 bases from V and 2 from J, leaving 13 bases between them. Germline CDR1 KGHSH, CDR2 LQKENI. The CDR3 covers 16 residues. CDR3 sequence (DNA): TGTGCCAGCTCACCACCACCGGGGACAACCAACTATGGCTACACCTTC. Its translation: CASSPPPGTTNYGYTF.

Only one count was recorded for this clone. The chain recombines TRBV29-1 with TRBJ2-7; D is perhaps TRBD1 (6 bases). CDR3 length: 10 amino acids. With 6 bases removed from V and 5 bases from J, the gap between germline ends came to 8 bases. The germline V gene has CDR1 SQVTM and CDR2 ANQGSEA. CDR3 nucleotides: TGCAGCGTAACAGGGAACGAGCAGTACTTC. Encoded protein: CSVTGNEQYF.

V is TRBV14 and J is TRBJ1-4; D is perhaps TRBD1 (5 bases). The CDR3 is 12 amino acids. Deletions cut 6 bases from V and 5 bases from J, with 7 bases between. CDR1 SGHDN and CDR2 FVKESK come from the germline V gene. The DNA of the CDR3 is TGTGCCAGCAGTGAGGGGAATGAAAAACTGTTTTTT. This translates into CASSEGNEKLFF.

The rearrangement uses TRBV6-5 and TRBJ2-1; TRBD1 is a possible D gene (7 bases). Looked up from germline, CDR1 is MNHEY and CDR2 is SVGAGI. The V and J ends lost 6 bases and 5 bases respectively, with 17 bases between them. The CDR3 length is 15 residues. The CDR3 DNA follows: TGTGCCAGCAGCCAAGGGGGCGCGGGAAACAATGAGCAGTTCTTC. Protein product: CASSQGGAGNNEQFF.

The CDR3 loop reads CASSVGGRQFF. DNA for the CDR3: TGTGCCAGTAGTGTGGGTGGAAGGCAGTTCTTC. V and J are TRBV19 and TRBJ2-1; D is unclear. The CDR3 extends over 11 amino acids. The germline V and J ends were trimmed by 5 bases and 12 bases, with 11 bases remaining between them. In germline, CDR1 is LNHDA, CDR2 SQIVND (reference sequence).

The gene calls are TRBV28 and TRBJ1-1, with 9 bases matching TRBD1. The CDR3 totals 15 residues. Germline CDR1 MDHEN, CDR2 SYDVKM. The trim removed 7 bases at V and 1 base at J, leaving 7 bases unmatched. CDR3 protein: CASTTGQGPNTEAFF. CDR3 bases: TGTGCCAGCACGACGGGACAGGGACCGAACACTGAAGCTTTCTTT.

The rearrangement links TRBV28 to TRBJ1-5; tentatively, D is TRBD1 (5 bases). Germline V CDR1 and CDR2: MDHEN, SYDVKM. Trimming took 6 bases from V and 5 from J, leaving 11 bases between them. The CDR3 has 13 amino acids. CDR3 bases: TGTGCCAGCAGCCGAGACAGTTATCAGCCCCAGCATTTT. As protein: CASSRDSYQPQHF.